These 18 T cell receptor beta chains were sequenced from one sample in a study of cytomegalovirus exposure and HLA in healthy donors. Researchers ran the PCR with 60 Vbeta and 13 Jbeta primers. Profiling relied on immunoSEQ multiplex PCR, and the TCRdb table lists in-frame clones only, not all of them. The data show over 150,000 clones, roughly 80% seen once. The sequencing sample was made of PBMCs. The receptors were gathered from a boy aged 10-17 years in good health and CMV-seronegative.

The gene calls are TRBV19 and TRBJ1-2; 9 nucleotides match TRBD1. Germline V gene lookup returns CDR1 LNHDA and CDR2 SQIVND (reference sequence). This CDR3 spans 15 amino acids. J gave up 4 bases and V 5 bases, and 8 bases lay outside the gene matches. CDR3 in DNA: TGTGCCAGTAGTCCGAACAGGGGGCGCGGCTATGGCTACACCTTC. This translates into CASSPNRGRGYGYTF.

J is TRBJ2-3 and V is TRBV7-9; D remains unclear. The germline CDR1 and CDR2 sequences are SEHNR and FQNEAQ (reference sequence). The V end lost 2 bases, the J end lost 2 bases, and 17 bases lay between the germline ends. The CDR3 is 17 amino acids. The CDR3 protein is CASSLPEPGFVTDTQYF. CDR3 DNA: TGTGCCAGCAGCTTACCAGAACCGGGTTTTGTCACAGATACGCAGTATTTT. The full variable domain, its missing parts supplied by reference TRBV7-9 and TRBJ2-3, is DTGVSQNPRHKITKRGQNVTFRCDPISEHNRLYWYRQTLGQGPEFLTYFQNEAQLEKSRLLSDRFSAERPKGSFSTLEIQRTEQGDSAMYLCASSLPEPGFVTDTQYFGPGTRLTVL.

The CDR3 bases are TGTGCCTGGAGTTTTGAGGTGGCCACCGGGGAGCTGTTTTTT. This codes for CAWSFEVATGELFF. J is TRBJ2-2 and V is TRBV30, with unresolved D. CDR3 length: 14 residues. Germline lookup yields CDR1 GTSNPN and CDR2 SVGIG (reference sequence). Deletions cut 2 bases from V and 4 bases from J, with 11 bases between.

This clone was detected only a few times. This sequence joins TRBV6-5 and TRBJ1-1; a possible D gene is TRBD1 (5 bases). The CDR3 totals 12 residues. V was clipped by 8 bases and J by 3 bases, with 10 bases between them. Germline values: CDR1 MNHEY, CDR2 SVGAGI. The CDR3 is CASYLGDTEAFF. DNA of the CDR3: TGTGCCAGCTACTTAGGGGACACTGAAGCTTTCTTT.

Here the CDR3 DNA reads TGTGCCAGCAGTTATTTGACCCCGACAGGGAGGAATGAAAAACTGTTTTTT. Translation: CASSYLTPTGRNEKLFF. V gene TRBV14 combines with J gene TRBJ1-4; 7 bases agree with TRBD1. Trimming removed 6 bases from V and 5 bases from J; junction bases left unmatched: 15. The CDR3 runs to 17 residues. Germline CDR1 SGHDN, CDR2 FVKESK. Drawing the rest from reference TRBV14 and TRBJ1-4, the complete variable domain is EAGVTQFPSHSVIEKGQTVTLRCDPISGHDNLYWYRRVMGKEIKFLLHFVKESKQDESGMPNNRFLAERTGGTYSTLKVQPAELEDSGVYFCASSYLTPTGRNEKLFFGSGTQLSVL.

The rearrangement joins TRBV19 to TRBJ1-6; perhaps TRBD1 as D (6 bases). V shed 3 bases and J shed 10 bases, with 13 bases lying between them. CDR3 length equals 14 residues. Germline V gene lookup returns CDR1 LNHDA and CDR2 SQIVND (reference sequence). CDR3 DNA: TGTGCCAGTAGTATGGGGGCGGCGAGGTCACCCCTCCACTTT. It yields the protein CASSMGAARSPLHF.

The chain joins TRBV6-4 to TRBJ1-2, with D hard to call. V gave up 7 bases and J gave up 8 bases, with 20 bases separating them. Germline CDR1 MRHNA, CDR2 SNTAGT. The CDR3 is 14 residues long. CDR3 DNA sequence: TGTGCCAGCACCCCGTGGAGGCCGGGAAGGGGCTACACCTTC. This sequence encodes CASTPWRPGRGYTF.

The V gene is TRBV10-2, the J gene TRBJ2-1; 7 bases line up with TRBD1. CDR1 is WSHSY and CDR2 is SAAADI in the germline V gene. The CDR3 extends over 11 amino acids. Trimming at V came to 6 bases and at J to 8 bases, leaving 1 base not matched to a gene. CDR3 amino acids: CASRGGDEQFF. The CDR3 region has the DNA TGCGCCAGCAGAGGGGGCGATGAGCAGTTCTTC.

This clone was found a few times. CDR3 coding DNA: TGTGCCAGCAGCTATCGTGAAGAAAATACCTACGAGCAGTACTTC. It translates to CASSYREENTYEQYF. This chain connects TRBV2 to TRBJ2-7, with unresolved D. Germline V gene lookup returns CDR1 SNHLY and CDR2 FYNNEI. V lost 6 bases to trimming and J lost 2 bases, with 17 bases between them. CDR3 length: 15 residues. The whole variable domain, remainder taken from reference TRBV2 and TRBJ2-7, is EPEVTQTPSHQVTQMGQEVILRCVPISNHLYFYWYRQILGQKVEFLVSFYNNEISEKSEIFDDQFSVERPDGSNFTLKIRSTKLEDSAMYFCASSYREENTYEQYFGPGTRLTVT.

This rearrangement joins TRBV2 to TRBJ2-1; D is possibly TRBD2 (5 bases). This CDR3 is 12 amino acids long. The germline gives CDR1 SNHLY, CDR2 FYNNEI. The ends were cut back, 5 bases at V and 9 bases at J, with 11 bases in the middle. The CDR3 DNA reads as TGTGCCAGCAGTTACTACCGGGGTGAGCAGTTCTTC. Residues: CASSYYRGEQFF. The full variable domain, with the rest looked up from reference TRBV2 and TRBJ2-1, is EPEVTQTPSHQVTQMGQEVILRCVPISNHLYFYWYRQILGQKVEFLVSFYNNEISEKSEIFDDQFSVERPDGSNFTLKIRSTKLEDSAMYFCASSYYRGEQFFGPGTRLTVL.

Concerning this clone itself: One junction end does not reproduce the germline sequence, and a read error may be involved. The rearrangement uses TRBV7-3 and TRBJ2-1; a possible D gene is TRBD2 (6 bases). The CDR3 has 12 residues. Germline values: CDR1 SGHTA, CDR2 FQGTGA. DNA for the CDR3: TGTGCCAGCAGCTTATCGGGCGGACTACCTCTCTTC. Translation gives CASSLSGGLPLF.

The sample holds one count of this clone. The V call is TRBV7-8, the J call TRBJ1-2; no firm D call. The CDR3 loop spans 14 amino acids. Trimming pared 4 bases from V and 5 bases from J, leaving 14 bases between. CDR1 is SGHVS and CDR2 is FQNEAQ in the germline V gene. DNA for the CDR3: TGTGCCAGCAGCTCGCCAGGCACAAAATATGGCTACACCTTC. This sequence encodes CASSSPGTKYGYTF.

Points on this clone: Germline is not matched at one junction end, which may reflect a read error. Other DNA sequences in this sample translate to the same CDR3. The V and J genes are TRBV18 and TRBJ1-4, with D possibly matching TRBD1 (5 bases). Germline CDR1 and CDR2: KGHSH and LQKENI. The CDR3 spans 14 residues. Written as DNA, the CDR3 is TGTGCCAGCTCAAATCAGGAAGGAGGGGAAAAACTGTTTTTC. Encoded protein: CASSNQEGGEKLFF.

CDR3 DNA: TGTGCCAGCAGCTTAAAAGGGGCCCTAGGAACTGAAGCTTTCTTT. Residues: CASSLKGALGTEAFF. This sequence joins TRBV7-2 and TRBJ1-1, with a weak D call TRBD1 (5 bases). Between the trimmed V and J ends, which lost 2 bases and 5 bases, there was a span of 15 bases. There are 15 residues in the CDR3. Germline V gene sequence: CDR1 SGHTA, CDR2 FQGNSA.

The chain carries TRBV6-5 and TRBJ2-7, with 7 bases that match TRBD1. There are 14 residues in the CDR3. J lost 0 bases, V lost 7 bases, and 6 bases had no gene match. Germline values: CDR1 MNHEY, CDR2 SVGAGI. The CDR3 loop is CASKRGTASYEQYF. CDR3 bases: TGTGCCAGCAAGAGGGGGACAGCCTCCTACGAGCAGTACTTC.

The chain is built from TRBV29-1 and TRBJ2-2, with D perhaps TRBD2 (5 bases). V lost 1 base and J lost 3, with 24 bases in between. The CDR3 is 19 amino acids. Germline V lookup: CDR1 SQVTM, CDR2 ANQGSEA. DNA of the CDR3: TGCAGCGTTGAAGTCTCGGCGCGAGGGCCAGAGGCTTACACCGGGGAGCTGTTTTTT. Translating it yields CSVEVSARGPEAYTGELFF.

The chain combines TRBV5-6 with TRBJ1-4; TRBD1 might be the D (6 bases). Germline CDR1 reads SGHDT; CDR2 reads YYEEEE. The V gene lost 0 bases and the J gene lost 8 bases, with 14 bases spanning the gap. This CDR3 has 15 residues. CDR3: CASSLGRGLREKLFF. The DNA of the CDR3 is TGTGCCAGCAGCTTGGGCAGGGGTTTGAGAGAAAAACTGTTTTTT.

The V and J genes are TRBV29-1 and TRBJ1-2, with D perhaps TRBD1 (5 bases). CDR1 SQVTM and CDR2 ANQGSEA come from the germline V gene. V lost 3 bases, J lost 2 bases, and 13 bases lay in between. The CDR3 contains 14 residues. The CDR3 nucleotides are TGCAGCGTTGATGGGGCAGAGAAGAACTATGGCTACACCTTC. As protein: CSVDGAEKNYGYTF.